This T cell receptor (beta chain) is drawn from a study of T cells in Graves' hyperthyroidism and ophthalmopathy. Notes on the study in general: Ophthalmopathy, as predicted by the model, came a median around 6 months after the prediction.

Worth noting for this clonotype: Its antigen is not identified.

Regions amplified from RNA transcripts were the TCR beta CDR3 regions. During a first-round RT-PCR of the TCR CDR3, the HTBI primer set was used. TCRdb redid the calling of the multiplex PCR reads with MiXCR, one entry per CDR3 protein. The profile shows a few hundred thousand distinct CDR3 sequences, roughly an eighth of them singletons. This CDR3 comprises 16 residues. CDR1 is SGHAT and CDR2 is FQDESV in the germline V gene (reference sequence). V shed 5 bases and J shed 1 base, with 17 bases lying between them. Every diagnosis used clinical symptoms, serum thyroxine and TRAb, thyroid ultrasound and orbital computed tomography. The authors obtained PBMCs from more than 9.5 ml of fresh peripheral blood.

The source of this sequence is a woman aged 18-29 years with Graves' hyperthyroidism. This chain uses TRBV11-1 with TRBJ2-5; tentatively, D is TRBD1 or TRBD2 (5 bases each). The specimen was blood. The CDR3 is CASSAGTVPFQETQYF. The CDR3 DNA follows: TGTGCCAGCAGCGCTGGGACGGTACCCTTCCAAGAGACCCAGTACTTC.